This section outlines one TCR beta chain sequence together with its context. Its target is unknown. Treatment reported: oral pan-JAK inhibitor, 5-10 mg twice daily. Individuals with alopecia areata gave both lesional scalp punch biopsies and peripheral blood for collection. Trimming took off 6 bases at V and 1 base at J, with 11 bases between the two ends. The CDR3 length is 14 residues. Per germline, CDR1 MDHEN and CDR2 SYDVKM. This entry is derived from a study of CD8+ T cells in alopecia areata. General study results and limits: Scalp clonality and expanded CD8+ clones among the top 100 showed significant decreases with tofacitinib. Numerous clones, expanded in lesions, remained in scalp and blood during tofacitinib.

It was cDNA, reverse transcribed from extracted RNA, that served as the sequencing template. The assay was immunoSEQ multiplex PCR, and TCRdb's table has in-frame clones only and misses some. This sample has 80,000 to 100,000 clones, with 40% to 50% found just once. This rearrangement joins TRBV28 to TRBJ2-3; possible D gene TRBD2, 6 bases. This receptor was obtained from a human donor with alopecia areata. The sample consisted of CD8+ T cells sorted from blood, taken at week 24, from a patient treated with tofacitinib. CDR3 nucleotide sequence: TGTGCCAGCAGCCCGGGACTTCGCACAGATACGCAGTATTTT. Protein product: CASSPGLRTDTQYF.